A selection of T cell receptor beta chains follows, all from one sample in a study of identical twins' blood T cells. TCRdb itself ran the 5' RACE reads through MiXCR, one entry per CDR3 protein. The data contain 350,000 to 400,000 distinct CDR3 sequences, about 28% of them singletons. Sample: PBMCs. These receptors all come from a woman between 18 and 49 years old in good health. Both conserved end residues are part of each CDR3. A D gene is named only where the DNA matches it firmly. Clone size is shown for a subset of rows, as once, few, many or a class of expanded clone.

cdr3_aa: CAWSARTVSSNQPQHF
cdr3_nt: TGTGCCTGGAGTGCCCGGACAGTCTCCAGCAATCAGCCCCAGCATTTT
v_call: TRBV30
d_call: NA
j_call: TRBJ1-5
clone_size: NA

cdr3_aa: CASSSGLLYEQYF
cdr3_nt: TGTGCCAGCAGCTCAGGACTTCTTTACGAGCAGTACTTC
v_call: TRBV5-6
d_call: NA
j_call: TRBJ2-7
clone_size: NA

cdr3_aa: CASSLESAINTEAFF
cdr3_nt: TGTGCCAGCAGCTTAGAGTCAGCGATTAACACTGAAGCTTTCTTT
v_call: TRBV11-2
d_call: NA
j_call: TRBJ1-1
clone_size: NA

cdr3_aa: CSARPTGTANTGELFF
cdr3_nt: TGCAGTGCTAGACCGACCGGGACAGCGAACACCGGGGAGCTGTTTTTT
v_call: TRBV20-1
d_call: TRBD1
j_call: TRBJ2-2
clone_size: many

cdr3_aa: CASSLQGAKQPQHF
cdr3_nt: TGTGCCAGCAGTTTACAGGGGGCTAAACAGCCCCAGCATTTT
v_call: TRBV27
d_call: TRBD1
j_call: TRBJ1-5
clone_size: NA

cdr3_aa: CASSLIQGGNTEAFF
cdr3_nt: TGCGCCAGCAGCTTAATCCAGGGGGGGAACACTGAAGCTTTCTTT
v_call: TRBV5-1
d_call: TRBD1
j_call: TRBJ1-1
clone_size: few

cdr3_aa: CASSQRGQNTEAFF
cdr3_nt: TGTGCCAGCAGCCAGAGGGGACAGAACACTGAAGCTTTCTTT
v_call: TRBV7-9
d_call: NA
j_call: TRBJ1-1
clone_size: few

cdr3_aa: CASSPPQGGEQFF
cdr3_nt: TGTGCCAGCTCACCACCTCAAGGCGGTGAGCAGTTCTTC
v_call: TRBV18
d_call: NA
j_call: TRBJ2-1
clone_size: NA

cdr3_aa: CSRRRTGSNTEAFF
cdr3_nt: TGCAGTCGCAGAAGGACAGGGAGTAACACTGAAGCTTTCTTT
v_call: TRBV20-1
d_call: TRBD1
j_call: TRBJ1-1
clone_size: many

cdr3_aa: CAYQSRSSYGYTF
cdr3_nt: TGTGCCTATCAATCCCGGAGTTCCTATGGCTACACCTTC
v_call: TRBV7-2
d_call: NA
j_call: TRBJ1-2
clone_size: few

cdr3_aa: CASSRRGSSYNEQFF
cdr3_nt: TGTGCCAGCAGCCGCAGAGGGAGCTCCTACAATGAGCAGTTCTTC
v_call: TRBV6-2/TRBV6-3
d_call: NA
j_call: TRBJ2-1
clone_size: NA

cdr3_aa: CASSLTGTGAGELFF
cdr3_nt: TGTGCCAGCAGCTTAACCGGGACAGGGGCCGGGGAGCTGTTTTTT
v_call: TRBV5-4
d_call: TRBD1
j_call: TRBJ2-2
clone_size: NA

cdr3_aa: CASSIGSRADNTEAFF
cdr3_nt: TGTGCCAGTAGTATCGGGTCCCGCGCGGACAACACTGAAGCTTTCTTT
v_call: TRBV19
d_call: NA
j_call: TRBJ1-1
clone_size: NA

cdr3_aa: CASSQIAGGPYNEQFF
cdr3_nt: TGCGCCAGCAGCCAAATAGCGGGAGGGCCCTACAATGAGCAGTTCTTC
v_call: TRBV4-3
d_call: TRBD2
j_call: TRBJ2-1
clone_size: NA

cdr3_aa: CASSYADGFGYTF
cdr3_nt: TGTGCCAGCAGTTACGCCGACGGATTTGGCTACACCTTC
v_call: TRBV6-5
d_call: NA
j_call: TRBJ1-2
clone_size: NA

cdr3_aa: CASSFGTSGRYTQYF
cdr3_nt: TGTGCCAGCAGTTTCGGGACTAGCGGGAGGTATACGCAGTATTTT
v_call: TRBV28
d_call: TRBD2
j_call: TRBJ2-3
clone_size: NA

cdr3_aa: CASASIGVGSRQPQHF
cdr3_nt: TGTGCTAGTGCCTCCATCGGAGTAGGGAGTCGTCAGCCCCAGCATTTT
v_call: TRBV12-5
d_call: NA
j_call: TRBJ1-5
clone_size: NA

cdr3_aa: CSVAGYVDYNEQFF
cdr3_nt: TGCAGCGTTGCGGGATACGTCGACTACAATGAGCAGTTCTTC
v_call: TRBV29-1
d_call: NA
j_call: TRBJ2-1
clone_size: few

cdr3_aa: CASSGRDRFF
cdr3_nt: TGTGCCAGCAGTGGCAGGGATCGGTTTTTT
v_call: TRBV2
d_call: NA
j_call: TRBJ1-4
clone_size: many

cdr3_aa: CASSLAEGNYGYTF
cdr3_nt: TGTGCCAGCAGCTTAGCAGAGGGGAACTATGGCTACACCTTC
v_call: TRBV7-2
d_call: NA
j_call: TRBJ1-2
clone_size: NA

cdr3_aa: CASSYRDGSYEQYF
cdr3_nt: TGTGCCAGCAGTTATCGGGACGGATCCTACGAGCAGTACTTC
v_call: TRBV27
d_call: NA
j_call: TRBJ2-7
clone_size: NA

cdr3_aa: CASSLLETGQAFF
cdr3_nt: TGTGCCAGCAGCCTCCTGGAGACGGGGCAAGCTTTCTTT
v_call: TRBV3-1
d_call: NA
j_call: TRBJ1-1
clone_size: few

cdr3_aa: CASRPEDSWDLHNEQFF
cdr3_nt: TGCGCCAGCAGACCTGAGGACAGTTGGGACTTACACAATGAGCAGTTCTTC
v_call: TRBV10-2
d_call: NA
j_call: TRBJ2-1
clone_size: NA

cdr3_aa: CASSLGTSGTEAFF
cdr3_nt: TGTGCCAGCAGCTTGGGTACCTCGGGCACTGAAGCTTTCTTT
v_call: TRBV5-6
d_call: NA
j_call: TRBJ1-1
clone_size: few

cdr3_aa: CSASRGQMWNEQFF
cdr3_nt: TGCAGTGCTAGCAGGGGCCAAATGTGGAATGAGCAGTTCTTC
v_call: TRBV20-1
d_call: NA
j_call: TRBJ2-1
clone_size: NA

cdr3_aa: CATEQGIITGELFF
cdr3_nt: TGTGCCACGGAGCAGGGGATTATCACCGGGGAGCTGTTTTTT
v_call: TRBV7-9
d_call: NA
j_call: TRBJ2-2
clone_size: NA

cdr3_aa: CASRPGTSSTDTQYF
cdr3_nt: TGTGCCAGCAGACCAGGGACCTCGAGCACAGATACGCAGTATTTT
v_call: TRBV25-1
d_call: NA
j_call: TRBJ2-3
clone_size: few

cdr3_aa: CSANPLAALNEQFF
cdr3_nt: TGCAGTGCTAACCCCCTAGCGGCCCTCAATGAGCAGTTCTTC
v_call: TRBV20-1
d_call: TRBD2
j_call: TRBJ2-1
clone_size: few

cdr3_aa: CASSLPGGTEAFF
cdr3_nt: TGTGCCAGCAGCTTGCCAGGGGGCACTGAAGCTTTCTTT
v_call: TRBV27
d_call: TRBD1
j_call: TRBJ1-1
clone_size: many

cdr3_aa: CASSVDPLGNEQFF
cdr3_nt: TGTGCCAGCAGTGTCGACCCCCTGGGGAATGAGCAGTTCTTC
v_call: TRBV9
d_call: NA
j_call: TRBJ2-1
clone_size: NA

cdr3_aa: CASSLELSPVRTEAFF
cdr3_nt: TGCGCCAGCAGCTTGGAACTATCTCCAGTGCGGACTGAAGCTTTCTTT
v_call: TRBV5-1
d_call: NA
j_call: TRBJ1-1
clone_size: NA

cdr3_aa: CASNGLEVLTEAFF
cdr3_nt: TGTGCCAGCAACGGACTAGAGGTGCTTACTGAAGCTTTCTTT
v_call: TRBV2
d_call: NA
j_call: TRBJ1-1
clone_size: NA

cdr3_aa: CASSVAGLGTEAFF
cdr3_nt: TGTGCCAGCAGTGTGGCGGGCCTCGGGACTGAAGCTTTCTTT
v_call: TRBV25-1
d_call: NA
j_call: TRBJ1-1
clone_size: NA

cdr3_aa: CSAITGNGYTF
cdr3_nt: TGCAGTGCTATTACAGGGAATGGCTACACCTTC
v_call: TRBV20-1
d_call: NA
j_call: TRBJ1-2
clone_size: once

cdr3_aa: CASSEFADSNQPQHF
cdr3_nt: TGTGCCAGCAGTGAATTTGCCGATAGCAATCAGCCCCAGCATTTT
v_call: TRBV25-1
d_call: NA
j_call: TRBJ1-5
clone_size: NA

cdr3_aa: CASSLATGELFF
cdr3_nt: TGTGCCAGCAGCTTGGCCACCGGGGAGCTGTTTTTT
v_call: TRBV5-6
d_call: NA
j_call: TRBJ2-2
clone_size: many

cdr3_aa: CASSFTGGGTEAFF
cdr3_nt: TGCGCCAGTTCTTTCACAGGGGGTGGCACTGAAGCTTTCTTT
v_call: TRBV5-1
d_call: TRBD1
j_call: TRBJ1-1
clone_size: few

cdr3_aa: CASRDSLSYEQYF
cdr3_nt: TGTGCCAGCAGGGACTCCCTCTCCTACGAGCAGTACTTC
v_call: TRBV7-8
d_call: NA
j_call: TRBJ2-7
clone_size: NA

cdr3_aa: CASSPSGGGSYEQYF
cdr3_nt: TGTGCCAGCAGCCCGAGTGGCGGTGGATCCTACGAGCAGTACTTC
v_call: TRBV7-9
d_call: NA
j_call: TRBJ2-7
clone_size: few

cdr3_aa: CASSRRPGQGSPLHF
cdr3_nt: TGTGCCAGCAGTCGTCGCCCGGGACAGGGATCACCCCTCCACTTT
v_call: TRBV6-6
d_call: TRBD1
j_call: TRBJ1-6
clone_size: NA

cdr3_aa: CAISWDRVNTEAFF
cdr3_nt: TGTGCCATCAGTTGGGACAGAGTGAACACTGAAGCTTTCTTT
v_call: TRBV10-3
d_call: TRBD1
j_call: TRBJ1-1
clone_size: NA

cdr3_aa: CASRGTVAYEQYF
cdr3_nt: TGTGCCAGCAGGGGTACAGTCGCCTACGAGCAGTACTTC
v_call: TRBV2
d_call: NA
j_call: TRBJ2-7
clone_size: few

cdr3_aa: CASSWGLALSEQYF
cdr3_nt: TGCGCCAGCAGCTGGGGACTAGCGCTCTCCGAGCAGTACTTC
v_call: TRBV5-1
d_call: TRBD2
j_call: TRBJ2-7
clone_size: few

cdr3_aa: CAIQMRTGELFF
cdr3_nt: TGTGCCATCCAGATGAGGACCGGGGAGCTGTTTTTT
v_call: TRBV10-3
d_call: NA
j_call: TRBJ2-2
clone_size: NA

cdr3_aa: CASSLGDRGEAFF
cdr3_nt: TGCGCCAGCAGCTTGGGGGACAGGGGAGAAGCTTTCTTT
v_call: TRBV5-1
d_call: TRBD1
j_call: TRBJ1-1
clone_size: NA

cdr3_aa: CASSTPSVEAFF
cdr3_nt: TGTGCCAGTAGTACCCCTTCCGTTGAAGCTTTCTTT
v_call: TRBV19
d_call: NA
j_call: TRBJ1-1
clone_size: NA

cdr3_aa: CASSSVTSGSTNEQFF
cdr3_nt: TGTGCCAGCAGTTCCGTGACTAGCGGGAGTACTAATGAGCAGTTCTTC
v_call: TRBV6-6
d_call: TRBD2
j_call: TRBJ2-1
clone_size: NA

cdr3_aa: CASSWLRYGYTF
cdr3_nt: TGTGCCAGCAGCTGGCTGCGGTATGGCTACACCTTC
v_call: TRBV7-2
d_call: NA
j_call: TRBJ1-2
clone_size: NA

cdr3_aa: CASSIGGGRSNEQFF
cdr3_nt: TGTGCCAGCAGTATAGGCGGGGGGCGGTCTAATGAGCAGTTCTTC
v_call: TRBV2
d_call: TRBD2
j_call: TRBJ2-1
clone_size: NA

cdr3_aa: CASSPTVGEKLFF
cdr3_nt: TGTGCCAGCAGCCCCACCGTGGGAGAAAAACTGTTTTTT
v_call: TRBV14
d_call: NA
j_call: TRBJ1-4
clone_size: NA

cdr3_aa: CASKLGVGTVTEAFF
cdr3_nt: TGCGCCAGCAAGCTAGGAGTCGGAACAGTGACTGAAGCTTTCTTT
v_call: TRBV4-3
d_call: NA
j_call: TRBJ1-1
clone_size: NA

cdr3_aa: CASSSKGEIVGELFF
cdr3_nt: TGTGCCAGCAGCTCCAAGGGGGAGATAGTCGGGGAGCTGTTTTTT
v_call: TRBV7-2
d_call: NA
j_call: TRBJ2-2
clone_size: few

cdr3_aa: CASGPDPLVAFF
cdr3_nt: TGTGCTAGTGGTCCCGACCCCCTGGTAGCTTTCTTT
v_call: TRBV12-5
d_call: NA
j_call: TRBJ1-1
clone_size: NA

cdr3_aa: CASSLVGRQETQYF
cdr3_nt: TGTGCCAGCAGTTTGGTCGGGAGGCAAGAGACCCAGTACTTC
v_call: TRBV28
d_call: TRBD2
j_call: TRBJ2-5
clone_size: NA

cdr3_aa: CALSRRNSYNEQFF
cdr3_nt: TGTGCCCTTTCCCGTCGGAATTCCTACAATGAGCAGTTCTTC
v_call: TRBV6-1
d_call: NA
j_call: TRBJ2-1
clone_size: NA

cdr3_aa: CGASVAWGTFF
cdr3_nt: NA
v_call: TRBV20-1
d_call: NA
j_call: TRBJ1-1
clone_size: NA

cdr3_aa: CTSTPFGVLNGYTF
cdr3_nt: TGTACCAGCACCCCGTTCGGCGTCCTGAATGGCTACACCTTC
v_call: TRBV11-2
d_call: NA
j_call: TRBJ1-2
clone_size: NA